This TCR beta chain was captured in a study of cytomegalovirus exposure and HLA in healthy donors. Use of 60 Vbeta and 13 Jbeta primers characterized the PCR. Assay: immunoSEQ multiplex PCR; the TCRdb copy retains only in-frame clones and omits some. This repertoire shows approximately 81,000 clones, approximately 69% found once; its top ten account for over 8%. The CDR3 loop spans 12 amino acids. Germline V gives CDR1 SEHNR, CDR2 FQNEAQ (reference sequence). V lost 5 bases to trimming and J lost 1 base, with 5 bases between them. Sequenced sample: PBMCs. This clonotype was obtained from a man aged 40-55 years in good health and CMV-seropositive. This chain links TRBV7-9 with TRBJ1-2; D is unclear. The CDR3 region has the DNA TGTGCCAGCAGCCTCCTTAACTATGGCTACACCTTC. This codes for CASSLLNYGYTF.